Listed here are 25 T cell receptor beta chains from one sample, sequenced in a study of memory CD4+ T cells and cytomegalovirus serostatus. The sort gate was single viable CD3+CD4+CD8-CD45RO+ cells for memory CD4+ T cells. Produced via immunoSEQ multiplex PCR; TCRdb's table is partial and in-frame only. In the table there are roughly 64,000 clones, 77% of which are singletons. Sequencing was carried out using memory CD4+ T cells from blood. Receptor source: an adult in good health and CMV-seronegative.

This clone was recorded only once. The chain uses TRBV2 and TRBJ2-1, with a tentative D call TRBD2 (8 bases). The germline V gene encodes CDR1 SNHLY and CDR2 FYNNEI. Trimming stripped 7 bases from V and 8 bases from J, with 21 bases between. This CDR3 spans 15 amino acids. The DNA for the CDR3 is TGTGCCAGCATCCCCGGGAGGGGGCTCGGCGATGAGCAGTTCTTC. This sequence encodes CASIPGRGLGDEQFF.

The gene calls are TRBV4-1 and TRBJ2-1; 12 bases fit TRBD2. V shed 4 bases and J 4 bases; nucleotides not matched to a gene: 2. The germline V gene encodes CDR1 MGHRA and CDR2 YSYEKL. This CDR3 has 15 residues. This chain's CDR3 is CASSLGLAGYNEQFF. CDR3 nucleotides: TGCGCCAGCAGCCTCGGACTAGCGGGGTACAATGAGCAGTTCTTC.

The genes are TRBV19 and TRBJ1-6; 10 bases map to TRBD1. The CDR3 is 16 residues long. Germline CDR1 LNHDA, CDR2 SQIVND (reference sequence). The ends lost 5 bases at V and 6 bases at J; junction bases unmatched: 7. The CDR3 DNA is TGTGCCAGTAGTCCGACAGGGGGCCTGGGTAATTCACCCCTCCACTTT. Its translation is CASSPTGGLGNSPLHF.

The CDR3 DNA sequence: TGTGCCAGCAGCTTAGAGGGGGACAGGGAGTCCTACGAGCAGTACTTC. Amino acids: CASSLEGDRESYEQYF. The V call is TRBV11-1, the J call TRBJ2-7; TRBD1 matches 9 bases. J gave up 1 base and V 1 base, and 5 bases lay outside the gene matches. CDR3 size: 16 residues. CDR1 and CDR2 from the germline V gene are SGHAT and FQDESV (reference sequence). Variable domain in full (rest from reference TRBV11-1 and TRBJ2-7): EAEVAQSPRYKITEKSQAVAFWCDPISGHATLYWYRQILGQGPELLVQFQDESVVDDSQLPKDRFSAERLKGVDSTLKIQPAELGDSAMYLCASSLEGDRESYEQYFGPGTRLTVT.

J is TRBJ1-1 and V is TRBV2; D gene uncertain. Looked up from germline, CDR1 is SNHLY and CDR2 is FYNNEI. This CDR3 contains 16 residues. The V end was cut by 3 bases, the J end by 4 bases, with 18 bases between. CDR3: CASSDGGIPSGTEAFF. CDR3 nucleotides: TGTGCCAGCAGTGATGGTGGCATCCCCTCGGGCACTGAAGCTTTCTTT.

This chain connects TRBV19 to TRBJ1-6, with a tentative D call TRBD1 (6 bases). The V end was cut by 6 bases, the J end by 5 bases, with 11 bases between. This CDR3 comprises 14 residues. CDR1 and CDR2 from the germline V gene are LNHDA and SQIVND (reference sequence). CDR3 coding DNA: TGTGCCAGTAGGGGACACCAAAATAATTCACCCCTCCACTTT. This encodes CASRGHQNNSPLHF.

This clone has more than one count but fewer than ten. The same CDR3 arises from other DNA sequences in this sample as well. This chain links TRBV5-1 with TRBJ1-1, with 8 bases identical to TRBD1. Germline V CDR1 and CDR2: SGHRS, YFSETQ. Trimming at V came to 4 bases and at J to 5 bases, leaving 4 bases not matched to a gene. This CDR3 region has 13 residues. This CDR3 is CASSLTGETEAFF. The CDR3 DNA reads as TGCGCCAGCAGCCTGACAGGGGAGACTGAAGCTTTCTTT.

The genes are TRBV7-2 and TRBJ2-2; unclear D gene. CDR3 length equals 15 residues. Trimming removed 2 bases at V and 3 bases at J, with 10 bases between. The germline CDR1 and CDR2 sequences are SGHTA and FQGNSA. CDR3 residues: CASSLSRWDTGELFF. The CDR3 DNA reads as TGTGCCAGCAGCTTAAGCCGGTGGGACACCGGGGAGCTGTTTTTT.

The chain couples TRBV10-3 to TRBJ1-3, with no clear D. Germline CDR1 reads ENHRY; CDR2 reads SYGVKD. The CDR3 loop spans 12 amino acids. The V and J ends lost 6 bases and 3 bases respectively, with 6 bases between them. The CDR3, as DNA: TGTGCCATCAGAACCAATGGAAACACCATATATTTT. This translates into CAIRTNGNTIYF.

DNA for the CDR3: TGTGGGGGGGGTAACTTCTCTGGAAACACCATATATTTT. Encoded protein: CGGGNFSGNTIYF. This rearrangement joins TRBV30 to TRBJ1-3, with D perhaps TRBD1 (5 bases). CDR1 and CDR2 (germline): GTSNPN, SVGIG (reference sequence). The CDR3 length is 13 residues.

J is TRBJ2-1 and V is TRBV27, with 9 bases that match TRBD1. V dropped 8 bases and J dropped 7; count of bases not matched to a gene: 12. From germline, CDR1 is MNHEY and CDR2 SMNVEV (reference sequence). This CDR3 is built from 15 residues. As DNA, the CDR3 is TGTGCCAGCGGGGCCTACAGGGGGCCAACGAATGAGCAGTTCTTC. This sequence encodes CASGAYRGPTNEQFF.

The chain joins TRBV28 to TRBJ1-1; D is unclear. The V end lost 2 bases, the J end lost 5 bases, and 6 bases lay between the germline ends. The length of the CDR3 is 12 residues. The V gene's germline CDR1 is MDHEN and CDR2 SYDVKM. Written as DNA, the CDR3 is TGTGCCAGCAGTTTAGTTTTAACTGAAGCTTTCTTT. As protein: CASSLVLTEAFF. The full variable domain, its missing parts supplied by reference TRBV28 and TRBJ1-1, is DVKVTQSSRYLVKRTGEKVFLECVQDMDHENMFWYRQDPGLGLRLIYFSYDVKMKEKGDIPEGYSVSREKKERFSLILESASTNQTSMYLCASSLVLTEAFFGQGTRLTVV.

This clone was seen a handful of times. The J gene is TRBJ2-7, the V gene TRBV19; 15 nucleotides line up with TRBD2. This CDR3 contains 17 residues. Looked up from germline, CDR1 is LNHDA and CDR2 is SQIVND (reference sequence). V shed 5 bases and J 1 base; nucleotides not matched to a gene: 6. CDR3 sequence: CASSSPGLAGGSYEQYF. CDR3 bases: TGTGCCAGTAGTTCTCCGGGACTAGCGGGAGGATCCTACGAGCAGTACTTC.

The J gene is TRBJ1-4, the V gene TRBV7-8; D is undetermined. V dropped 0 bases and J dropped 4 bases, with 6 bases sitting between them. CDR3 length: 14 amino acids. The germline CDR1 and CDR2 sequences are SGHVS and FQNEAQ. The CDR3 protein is CASSLAEVNEKLFF. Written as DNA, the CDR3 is TGTGCCAGCAGCTTAGCCGAGGTTAATGAAAAACTGTTTTTT.

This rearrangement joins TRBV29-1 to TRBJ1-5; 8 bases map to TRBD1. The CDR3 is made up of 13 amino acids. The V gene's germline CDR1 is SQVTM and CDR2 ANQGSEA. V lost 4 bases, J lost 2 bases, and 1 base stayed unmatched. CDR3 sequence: CSVGGQGNQPQHF. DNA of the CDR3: TGCAGCGTTGGGGGACAGGGCAATCAGCCCCAGCATTTT.

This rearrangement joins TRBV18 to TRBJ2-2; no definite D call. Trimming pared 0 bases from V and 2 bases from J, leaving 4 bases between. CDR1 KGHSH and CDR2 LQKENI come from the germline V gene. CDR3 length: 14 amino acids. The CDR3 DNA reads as TGTGCCAGCTCACCACCGTCAAACACCGGGGAGCTGTTTTTT. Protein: CASSPPSNTGELFF.

The CDR3 DNA follows: TGTGCCAGCAGTTTGGGACTAGCGGGAGGGCTAAGTATAGAGACCCAGTACTTC. Translating it yields CASSLGLAGGLSIETQYF. This chain uses TRBV28 with TRBJ2-5; 16 positions agree with TRBD2. The CDR3 runs 18 residues. From germline, CDR1 is MDHEN and CDR2 SYDVKM. The junction had 8 bases not matched to a gene; V was cut back by 3 bases and J by 4 bases.

The CDR3 loop reads CASSVQDRGNTEAFF. CDR3 coding DNA: TGTGCCAGCAGTGTACAGGACAGGGGGAACACTGAAGCTTTCTTT. The chain links TRBV2 to TRBJ1-1; 9 nucleotides agree with TRBD1. The CDR3 is made up of 15 amino acids. V lost 4 bases and J lost 1; bases outside the gene matches: 4. Per the germline V gene, CDR1 is SNHLY and CDR2 is FYNNEI.

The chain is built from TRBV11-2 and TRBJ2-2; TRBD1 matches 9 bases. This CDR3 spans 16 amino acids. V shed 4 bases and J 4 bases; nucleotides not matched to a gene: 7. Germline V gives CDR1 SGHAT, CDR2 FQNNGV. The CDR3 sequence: CASSSGTGMGTGELFF. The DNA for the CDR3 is TGTGCCAGCAGCTCAGGGACAGGGATGGGCACCGGGGAGCTGTTTTTT.

The CDR3 sequence is CASSIQGPYNSPLHF. The CDR3 coding sequence is TGTGCCAGTAGTATCCAGGGCCCCTATAATTCACCCCTCCACTTT. The J gene is TRBJ1-6, the V gene TRBV19; D is possibly TRBD1 (5 bases). This CDR3 region has 15 residues. Trimming removed 3 bases from V and 2 bases from J, with 8 bases in between. Germline CDR1 is LNHDA and CDR2 is SQIVND (reference sequence).

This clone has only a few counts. The CDR3 loop is CAWSWAGGTGPQHF. CDR3 coding DNA: TGTGCCTGGAGTTGGGCAGGGGGGACCGGGCCCCAGCATTTT. The chain combines TRBV30 with TRBJ1-5; 7 bases are shared with TRBD1. The CDR3 has 14 amino acids. Germline V gene data show CDR1 as GTSNPN and CDR2 as SVGIG (reference sequence). The V and J ends lost 2 bases and 9 bases, in that order; junction bases with no gene match: 10.

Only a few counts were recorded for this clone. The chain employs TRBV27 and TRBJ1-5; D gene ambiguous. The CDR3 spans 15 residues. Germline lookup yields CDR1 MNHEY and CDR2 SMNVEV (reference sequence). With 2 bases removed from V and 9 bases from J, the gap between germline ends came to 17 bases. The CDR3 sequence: CASSLGRFSPGPQHF. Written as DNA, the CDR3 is TGTGCCAGCAGTTTAGGCAGATTTTCCCCCGGGCCCCAGCATTTT.

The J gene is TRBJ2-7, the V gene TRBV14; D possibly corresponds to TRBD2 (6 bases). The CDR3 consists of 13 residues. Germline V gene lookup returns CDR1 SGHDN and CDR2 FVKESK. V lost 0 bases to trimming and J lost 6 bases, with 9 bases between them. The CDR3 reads CASSQDLAVEQYF. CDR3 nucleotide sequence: TGTGCCAGCAGCCAAGATTTAGCGGTCGAGCAGTACTTC.

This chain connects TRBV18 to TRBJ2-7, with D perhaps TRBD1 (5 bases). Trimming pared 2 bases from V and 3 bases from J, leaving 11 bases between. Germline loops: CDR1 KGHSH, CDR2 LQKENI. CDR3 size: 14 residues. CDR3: CASSPISRDYEQYF. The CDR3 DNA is TGTGCCAGCTCACCAATCAGCAGGGACTACGAGCAGTACTTC.

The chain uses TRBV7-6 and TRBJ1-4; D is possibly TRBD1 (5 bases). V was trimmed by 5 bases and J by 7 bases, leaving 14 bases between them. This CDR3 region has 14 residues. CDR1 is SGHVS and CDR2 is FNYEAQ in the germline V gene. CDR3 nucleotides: TGTGCCAGCAGCGTAGGGGTATCGTTTGAAAAACTGTTTTTT. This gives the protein CASSVGVSFEKLFF.